The source of this T cell receptor beta chain is a study of T cells in Graves' hyperthyroidism and ophthalmopathy. Turning to the study itself: Sampling of peripheral blood happened at initial diagnosis, prior to any treatment.

At least ten counts were recorded for this clonotype. RNA transcripts yielded amplified TCR beta CDR3 regions. The study used the HTBI primer set for a first-round RT-PCR of the TCR CDR3. TCRdb passed the multiplex PCR reads through MiXCR, listing each CDR3 protein once. The table shows approximately 610,000 distinct CDR3 sequences, with roughly 14% occurring only once. Germline CDR1 and CDR2: MNHEY and SVGAGI. The CDR3 loop spans 14 amino acids. V lost 2 bases and J lost 5; bases outside the gene matches: 6. The origin of this receptor is a woman aged 35 to 49 with Graves' ophthalmopathy. The material sequenced was blood. The chain employs TRBV6-5 and TRBJ2-7, with 7 bases fitting TRBD1. The CDR3 coding sequence is TGTGCCAGCAGTTACGAACAGGGGTACGACGAGCAGTACTTC. It yields the protein CASSYEQGYDEQYF.